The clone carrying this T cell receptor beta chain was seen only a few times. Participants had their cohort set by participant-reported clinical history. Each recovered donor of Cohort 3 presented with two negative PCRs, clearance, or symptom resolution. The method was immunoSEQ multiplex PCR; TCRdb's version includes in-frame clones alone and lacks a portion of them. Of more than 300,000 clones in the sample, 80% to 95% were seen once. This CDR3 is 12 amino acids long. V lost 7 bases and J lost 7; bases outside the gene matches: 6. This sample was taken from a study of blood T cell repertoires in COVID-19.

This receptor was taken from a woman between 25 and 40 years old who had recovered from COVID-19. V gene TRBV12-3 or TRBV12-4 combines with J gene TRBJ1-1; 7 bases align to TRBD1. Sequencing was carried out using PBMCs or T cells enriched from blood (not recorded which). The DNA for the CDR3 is TGTGCCAGCACCCAGGGGGGCGTTGAAGCTTTCTTT. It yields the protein CASTQGGVEAFF.